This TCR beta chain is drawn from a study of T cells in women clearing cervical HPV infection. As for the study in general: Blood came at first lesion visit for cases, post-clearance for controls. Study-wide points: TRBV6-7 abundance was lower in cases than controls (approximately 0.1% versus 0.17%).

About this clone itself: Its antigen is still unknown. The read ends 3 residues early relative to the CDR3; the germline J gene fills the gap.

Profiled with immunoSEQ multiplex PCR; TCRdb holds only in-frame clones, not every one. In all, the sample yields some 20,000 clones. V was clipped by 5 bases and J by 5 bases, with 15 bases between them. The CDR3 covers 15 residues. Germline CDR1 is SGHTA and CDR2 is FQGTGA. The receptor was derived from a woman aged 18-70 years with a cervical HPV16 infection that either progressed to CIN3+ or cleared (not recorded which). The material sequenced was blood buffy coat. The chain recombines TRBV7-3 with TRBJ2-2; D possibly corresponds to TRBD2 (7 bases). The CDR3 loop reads CASSPLAGATGELFF. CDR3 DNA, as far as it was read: TGTGCCAGCAGCCCCCTGGCGGGGGCTACCGGGGAG.